Below are 31 T cell receptor beta chains sequenced from a single sample in a study of PD-1 blockade in classical Hodgkin lymphoma. Regarding time point: cycle 4 day 1 (C4D1), after 5 to 7 weeks of nivolumab. All patients experienced relapse after autologous stem cell transplantation, and brentuximab vedotin exposure was variable. Sequenced by immunoSEQ multiplex PCR; TCRdb stores in-frame clones only, minus some. Among approximately 96,000 clones listed, 85% to 95% were seen once. This material consisted of peripheral blood mononuclear cells (PBMCs), taken before the fourth cycle of nivolumab. Every receptor here comes from a human donor with classical Hodgkin lymphoma.

The V gene is TRBV6-5, the J gene TRBJ2-3; D uncertain. CDR1 and CDR2 from the germline V gene are MNHEY and SVGAGI. The CDR3 runs 13 residues. Trimming removed 0 bases at V and 8 bases at J, with 9 bases between. The CDR3 nucleotides are TGTGCCAGCAGTTACTCGGACCCCGGTACGCAGTATTTT. This encodes CASSYSDPGTQYF.

The chain uses TRBV5-1 and TRBJ1-1; D is unclear. Per the germline V gene, CDR1 is SGHRS and CDR2 is YFSETQ. V was pared by 4 bases and J by 7 bases, with 14 bases between. The CDR3 has 13 amino acids. CDR3 nucleotide sequence: TGCGCCAGCAGCCCGCCCGGACGGGTTGAAGCTTTCTTT. This sequence encodes CASSPPGRVEAFF.

This clone was counted once. This chain connects TRBV11-2 to TRBJ2-7; the match to TRBD2 covers 14 bases. CDR3 length equals 18 residues. The germline V gene encodes CDR1 SGHAT and CDR2 FQNNGV. V shed 5 bases and J 5 bases; nucleotides not matched to a gene: 14. CDR3 bases: TGTGCCAGCAGCCACCCGGGACTAGCGGGAGCAAAGAACCACGAGCAGTACTTC. Its protein product is CASSHPGLAGAKNHEQYF.

This clone turned up a few times. The V call is TRBV6-5, the J call TRBJ2-1, with a possible D match to TRBD2 (5 bases). CDR1 is MNHEY and CDR2 is SVGAGI in the germline V gene. The CDR3 covers 13 residues. Trimming pared 5 bases from V and 2 bases from J, leaving 7 bases between. CDR3 residues: CASSETTYNEQFF. The CDR3 coding sequence is TGTGCCAGCAGTGAGACTACCTACAATGAGCAGTTCTTC.

The sample holds one count of this clone. V gene TRBV27 combines with J gene TRBJ2-3; D unclear. Germline CDR1 reads MNHEY; CDR2 reads SMNVEV (reference sequence). V lost 5 bases to trimming and J lost 5 bases, with 8 bases between them. The CDR3 contains 12 residues. CDR3 in amino acids: CASSRFEDTQYF. CDR3 nucleotide sequence: TGTGCCAGCAGTCGGTTCGAAGATACGCAGTATTTT.

Details on this clone: Its ends do not fully match the called genes, so a read error is possible. The V call is TRBV7-9, the J call TRBJ2-7; 7 bases are a match to TRBD2. The CDR3 is 16 amino acids. Germline V gives CDR1 SEHNR, CDR2 FQNEAQ (reference sequence). CDR3 nucleotides: TGTGCCAGCTTAACCGGGACTACCAAACATCCCTACAAGCAGTACTTC. Protein product: CASLTGTTKHPYKQYF.

The J gene is TRBJ1-2, the V gene TRBV4-2, with unresolved D. The CDR3 consists of 13 residues. Germline V lookup: CDR1 LGHNA, CDR2 YNFKEQ. Trimming left V 5 bases short and J 2 bases short, with 9 bases between. The CDR3 nucleotides read TGTGCCAGCAGCGAATTCACGAACTATGGCTACACCTTC. Translated: CASSEFTNYGYTF.

The chain joins TRBV27 to TRBJ2-5, with TRBD1 as a possible D gene (6 bases). This CDR3 has 14 amino acids. CDR1 is MNHEY, CDR2 SMNVEV, per germline (reference sequence). The V end was cut by 6 bases, the J end by 5 bases, with 16 bases between. CDR3 coding DNA: TGTGCCAGCAGCTCTATGTGGGGGCTCGAGACCCAGTACTTC. It encodes CASSSMWGLETQYF.

The chain recombines TRBV11-2 with TRBJ1-3, with D possibly matching TRBD1 (5 bases). CDR3 length equals 15 residues. Germline CDR1 reads SGHAT; CDR2 reads FQNNGV. The V end lost 2 bases, the J end lost 6 bases, and 14 bases lay between the germline ends. CDR3 region: CASSLRDGSSNTIYF. The CDR3 DNA follows: TGTGCCAGCAGCTTAAGGGACGGCAGTTCAAACACCATATATTTT.

This chain joins TRBV30 and TRBJ2-1; unclear D gene. The V and J ends lost 7 bases and 3 bases respectively, with 13 bases between them. The CDR3 has 13 residues. Germline V gene data show CDR1 as GTSNPN and CDR2 as SVGIG (reference sequence). CDR3 amino acids: CASNPHDYNEQFF. The CDR3 bases are TGTGCCTCAAACCCGCACGACTACAATGAGCAGTTCTTC.

The rearrangement links TRBV27 to TRBJ2-7; 12 positions match TRBD2. J gave up 2 bases and V 4 bases, and 9 bases lay outside the gene matches. The CDR3 spans 17 residues. From germline, CDR1 is MNHEY and CDR2 SMNVEV (reference sequence). CDR3 nucleotides: TGTGCCAGCAGTTCAAGGAATCTAGCGGGAGGGCCCTACGAGCAGTACTTC. Its translation: CASSSRNLAGGPYEQYF.

The chain couples TRBV19 to TRBJ2-2; D is possibly TRBD1 (6 bases). The CDR3 is made up of 18 amino acids. Germline CDR1 reads LNHDA; CDR2 reads SQIVND (reference sequence). V was trimmed by 6 bases and J by 0 bases, leaving 20 bases between them. The CDR3 is CASRTGPHRGPNTGELFF. The DNA of the CDR3 is TGTGCCAGTAGGACAGGACCCCACCGAGGTCCGAACACCGGGGAGCTGTTTTTT.

Of note for this clone: Other DNA sequences in this sample translate to the same CDR3. The V call is TRBV28, the J call TRBJ2-7, with D hard to call. Trimming took off 5 bases at V and 3 bases at J, with 2 bases between the two ends. From germline, CDR1 is MDHEN and CDR2 SYDVKM. The CDR3 has 10 amino acids. This CDR3 is CASSRYEQYF. DNA of the CDR3: TGTGCCAGCAGTCGCTACGAGCAGTACTTC.

The CDR3 nucleotides are TGTGCCACTAGAGCGTGGAGCACTGAAGCTTTCTTT. Its translation: CATRAWSTEAFF. The V and J genes are TRBV7-2 and TRBJ1-1; D ambiguous. This CDR3 region has 12 residues. Germline loops: CDR1 SGHTA, CDR2 FQGNSA. The V end lost 10 bases, the J end lost 4 bases, and 13 bases lay between the germline ends. The full variable domain, with the rest looked up from reference TRBV7-2 and TRBJ1-1, is GAGVSQSPSNKVTEKGKDVELRCDPISGHTALYWYRQSLGQGLEFLIYFQGNSAPDKSGLPSDRFSAERTGGSVSTLTIQRTQQEDSAVYLCATRAWSTEAFFGQGTRLTVV.

DNA of the CDR3: TGTGCCTGGAGTGCCGGGACTAGCGGGAGACTTGGCTCCGAGCAGTACTTC. As protein: CAWSAGTSGRLGSEQYF. The chain links TRBV30 to TRBJ2-7; TRBD2 matches 14 bases. The CDR3 has 17 residues. J was trimmed by 6 bases and V by 1 base; bases with no gene match: 11. Germline-derived CDR1 and CDR2 are GTSNPN and SVGIG (reference sequence).

This clone was seen once. The rearrangement links TRBV7-6 to TRBJ2-3, with a weak D call TRBD2 (5 bases). The V gene's germline CDR1 is SGHVS and CDR2 FNYEAQ. This CDR3 comprises 13 residues. V lost 5 bases and J 9 bases, leaving 15 bases between the germline ends. DNA for the CDR3: TGTGCCAGCAGCCCTAGGACTTTATCAACGCAGTATTTT. Its protein is CASSPRTLSTQYF.

The chain couples TRBV15 to TRBJ2-1; TRBD1 aligns across 7 bases. After removal of 0 bases from V and 9 bases from J, the junction contained 5 bases not matched to a gene. Per germline, CDR1 LNHNV and CDR2 YYDKDF (reference sequence). The CDR3 runs 14 residues. This CDR3 reads CATSRDTGAIEQFF. The CDR3 coding sequence is TGTGCCACCAGCAGAGACACAGGGGCAATTGAGCAGTTCTTC.

V is TRBV7-8 and J is TRBJ2-1; TRBD2 agrees at 13 bases. From germline, CDR1 is SGHVS and CDR2 FQNEAQ. The CDR3 sequence is 17 residues long. J lost 7 bases, V lost 0 bases, and 6 bases had no gene match. CDR3 nucleotide sequence: TGTGCCAGCAGCTTAGCTGGACTAGCGGGAGTTTGGAATGAGCAGTTCTTC. Its protein is CASSLAGLAGVWNEQFF.

The chain is built from TRBV28 and TRBJ1-5; TRBD1 is a possible D gene (6 bases). Per germline, CDR1 MDHEN and CDR2 SYDVKM. V dropped 4 bases and J dropped 0 bases, with 10 bases sitting between them. The CDR3 covers 15 residues. CDR3 loop: CASSSRTDSNQPQHF. The CDR3 DNA reads as TGTGCCAGCAGTTCCCGGACAGATAGCAATCAGCCCCAGCATTTT. The variable domain in full, completed from reference TRBV28 and TRBJ1-5, reads DVKVTQSSRYLVKRTGEKVFLECVQDMDHENMFWYRQDPGLGLRLIYFSYDVKMKEKGDIPEGYSVSREKKERFSLILESASTNQTSMYLCASSSRTDSNQPQHFGDGTRLSIL.

This chain uses TRBV27 with TRBJ2-1; 9 bases line up with TRBD2. Germline V CDR1 and CDR2: MNHEY, SMNVEV (reference sequence). V gave up 0 bases and J gave up 4 bases; unmatched junction bases: 13. CDR3 length: 19 residues. The CDR3, as DNA: TGTGCCAGCAGTTTATCTCCGACTAGCGGCCTACCAGGATACAATGAGCAGTTCTTC. Its translation is CASSLSPTSGLPGYNEQFF.

The chain couples TRBV19 to TRBJ2-7, with TRBD2 identical over 9 bases. V dropped 0 bases and J dropped 3; count of bases not matched to a gene: 3. The CDR3 totals 15 residues. CDR1 is LNHDA and CDR2 is SQIVND in the germline V gene (reference sequence). In nucleotides, the CDR3 is TGTGCCAGTAGTATAGACCGGACTAGCGTCTACGAGCAGTACTTC. Its protein product is CASSIDRTSVYEQYF.

The chain couples TRBV25-1 to TRBJ2-7; D ambiguous. With 2 bases removed from V and 0 bases from J, the gap between germline ends came to 8 bases. CDR1 MGHDK and CDR2 SYGVNS come from the germline V gene. This CDR3 spans 14 amino acids. CDR3 DNA sequence: TGTGCCAGCAGTGAAAGGGTGCACTCCTACGAGCAGTACTTC. This gives the protein CASSERVHSYEQYF.

This chain joins TRBV30 and TRBJ1-2; no definite D call. Trimming took 3 bases from V and 8 from J, leaving 19 bases between them. The germline V gene has CDR1 GTSNPN and CDR2 SVGIG (reference sequence). CDR3 length: 14 residues. The DNA for the CDR3 is TGTGCCTGGAGCCATACAACTACAGTTTCAGGCTACACCTTC. Protein product: CAWSHTTTVSGYTF.

This chain connects TRBV29-1 to TRBJ1-5; a weak D match, TRBD1 (6 bases). CDR1 is SQVTM and CDR2 is ANQGSEA in the germline V gene. Trimming took off 5 bases at V and 3 bases at J, with 14 bases between the two ends. The length of the CDR3 is 14 residues. CDR3 in DNA: TGCAGCGTTTCCTCGGGGGCCGTCAATCAGCCCCAGCATTTT. Translated, it gives CSVSSGAVNQPQHF.

J is TRBJ2-7 and V is TRBV27; D remains unclear. The V end was cut by 5 bases, the J end by 0 bases, with 11 bases between. Per germline, CDR1 MNHEY and CDR2 SMNVEV (reference sequence). The CDR3 covers 14 residues. The CDR3 protein is CASSPQQVSYEQYF. CDR3 bases: TGTGCCAGCAGTCCTCAGCAGGTCTCCTACGAGCAGTACTTC.

The V call is TRBV9, the J call TRBJ2-6; D is uncertain. The length of the CDR3 is 15 residues. Germline values: CDR1 SGDLS, CDR2 YYNGEE. Trimming left V 0 bases short and J 2 bases short, with 6 bases between. CDR3 loop: CASSVAGAGANVLTF. The CDR3 nucleotides read TGTGCCAGCAGCGTAGCTGGGGCTGGGGCCAACGTCCTGACTTTC.

For the CDR3, the DNA is TGTGCCAGCAGTTTCTCCGTTGGTGATTCGGGGACCGGGGAGCTGTTTTTT. Protein: CASSFSVGDSGTGELFF. The V and J genes are TRBV27 and TRBJ2-2; D may be TRBD2 (5 bases). The CDR3 runs 17 residues. The germline V and J ends were trimmed by 3 bases and 5 bases, with 19 bases remaining between them. The V gene's germline CDR1 is MNHEY and CDR2 SMNVEV (reference sequence).

The genes are TRBV2 and TRBJ2-1; D not resolved. From germline, CDR1 is SNHLY and CDR2 FYNNEI. The CDR3 runs to 15 residues. The ends were cut back, 7 bases at V and 2 bases at J, with 15 bases in the middle. DNA of the CDR3: TGTGCCAGCAACGAGGTTCTGTTGCCCTACAATGAGCAGTTCTTC. This gives the protein CASNEVLLPYNEQFF.

The rearrangement links TRBV5-1 to TRBJ2-6; a possible D gene is TRBD2 (6 bases). This CDR3 is built from 20 residues. CDR1 SGHRS and CDR2 YFSETQ come from the germline V gene. Trimming took off 3 bases at V and 2 bases at J, with 24 bases between the two ends. The CDR3 loop reads CASSSPDHPGRRTGANVLTF. The CDR3 DNA reads TGCGCCAGCAGCTCCCCCGACCATCCAGGGAGGAGAACTGGGGCCAACGTCCTGACTTTC.

The chain carries TRBV27 and TRBJ2-6, with a tentative D call TRBD1 (5 bases). This CDR3 is 17 amino acids long. Trimming stripped 6 bases from V and 0 bases from J, with 15 bases between. CDR1 and CDR2 (germline): MNHEY, SMNVEV (reference sequence). CDR3 coding DNA: TGTGCCAGCAGCGAAATAGGACACGTCTCTGGGGCCAACGTCCTGACTTTC. Its protein product is CASSEIGHVSGANVLTF.

This sequence joins TRBV11-2 and TRBJ2-4, with 11 bases identical to TRBD2. The V segment lost 7 bases and the J segment 8 bases; nucleotides outside the gene matches: 4. Germline V CDR1 and CDR2: SGHAT, FQNNGV. This CDR3 comprises 13 residues. The CDR3 region has the DNA TGTGCCAGCAAGACTAGCGGGACAGACATTCAGTACTTC. It encodes CASKTSGTDIQYF.